A selection of T cell receptor beta chains follows, all from one sample in a study of neurological immune-mediated disorders. In TCRdb, the 5' RACE reads were re-called with MiXCR into one record per CDR3 protein. The sample lists approximately 66,000 distinct CDR3 sequences; 3.4% were seen once. The material sequenced was PBMCs. Receptors were obtained from a middle-aged man with multiple sclerosis. CDR3s include the opening cysteine and the closing phenylalanine or tryptophan. D genes are given only for firm matches. Size tells how often a clone was seen (once, few, many) or the class of an expanded clone, and some rows leave it out.

TRBJ1-1,NA,TRBV7-2,many,TGTGCCAGCAGCACCCAGACAGTCGGCACTGAAGCTTTCTTT,CASSTQTVGTEAFF
TRBJ1-3,NA,TRBV25-1,many,TGTGCCAGCAGTGATTATGGTTCTGGAAACACCATATATTTT,CASSDYGSGNTIYF
TRBJ2-5,TRBD2,TRBV11-2,many,TGTGCCAGCAGCTCCCGCCTCGGACTAGACGGGACCCAGTACTTC,CASSSRLGLDGTQYF
TRBJ2-6,NA,TRBV25-1,many,TGTGCCAGCAGCCCCCCGGGGACTGGGGCCAACGTCCTGACTTTC,CASSPPGTGANVLTF
TRBJ2-2,NA,TRBV10-3,many,TGTGCCATCAGTGTTCAAATCCAGAACACCGGGGAGCTGTTTTTT,CAISVQIQNTGELFF
TRBJ1-1,TRBD1,TRBV3-1,many,TGTGCCAGCAGTCCGGACAGGGGGGGGAACACTGAAGCTTTCTTT,CASSPDRGGNTEAFF
TRBJ2-1,NA,TRBV3-1,NA,TGTGCCAGCAGCCAAGCCCCTAGCGTCTCCTACAATGAGCAGTTCTTC,CASSQAPSVSYNEQFF
TRBJ1-2,TRBD1,TRBV6-5,many,TGTGCCAGCTCGGACAGGGGCCTCCTGTGGGGCTACACCTTC,CASSDRGLLWGYTF
TRBJ2-6,NA,TRBV20-1,many,TGCAGTGCTTCGACAGGCTCTGGGGCCAACGTCCTGACTTTC,CSASTGSGANVLTF
TRBJ1-2,NA,TRBV18,many,TGTGCCAGCTCACCACTACAGGTTGACTATGGCTACACCTTC,CASSPLQVDYGYTF
TRBJ1-2,NA,TRBV30,many,TGTGCCTGGAGTACCCCTCCGGGGGCGAGGGGCTACACCTTC,CAWSTPPGARGYTF
TRBJ1-5,TRBD1,TRBV11-2,many,TGTGCCAGCAGCTTAAACAGGGGCCCCTGGCCCCAGCATTTT,CASSLNRGPWPQHF
TRBJ2-3,TRBD2,TRBV20-1,many,TGCAGTGCGTGGCGGGGGGGCCAAGATACGCAGTATTTT,CSAWRGGQDTQYF
TRBJ2-3,NA,TRBV20-1,many,TGCAGTGCTAGAGACGGCAGGGCGTATTTT,CSARDGRAYF
TRBJ1-1,NA,TRBV18,many,TGTGCCAGCTCACCCGATTGGGGAGGCCCTGAAGCTTTCTTT,CASSPDWGGPEAFF
TRBJ2-5,TRBD1,TRBV12-3/TRBV12-4,many,TGTGCCAGCAGTCCGGACAGGGCCCAAGAGACCCAGTACTTC,CASSPDRAQETQYF
TRBJ1-2,NA,TRBV5-1,many,TGCGCCAGCAGGCCCGACATCCCGGGGCAAGCCTACACCTTC,CASRPDIPGQAYTF
TRBJ2-7,NA,TRBV5-1,many,TGCGCCAGCAGCTCTCTTCGGGGATCCTCCTACGAGCAGTACTTC,CASSSLRGSSYEQYF
TRBJ2-1,NA,TRBV24-1,many,TGTGCCACCAGTGATTGGGGTGGTCCACACAATGAGCAGTTCTTC,CATSDWGGPHNEQFF
TRBJ1-1,NA,TRBV10-3,many,TGTGCCATCAGGATCGGGACACCCAGCGAAGCTTTCTTT,CAIRIGTPSEAFF